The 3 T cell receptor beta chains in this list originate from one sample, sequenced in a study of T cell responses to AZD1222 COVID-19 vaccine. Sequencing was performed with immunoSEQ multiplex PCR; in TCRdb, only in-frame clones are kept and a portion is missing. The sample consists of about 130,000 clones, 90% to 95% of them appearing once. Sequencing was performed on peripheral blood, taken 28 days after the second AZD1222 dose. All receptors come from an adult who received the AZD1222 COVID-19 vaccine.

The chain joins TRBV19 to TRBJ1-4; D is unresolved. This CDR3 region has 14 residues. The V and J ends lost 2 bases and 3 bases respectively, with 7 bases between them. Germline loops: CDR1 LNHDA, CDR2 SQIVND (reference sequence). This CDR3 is CASSISAANEKLFF. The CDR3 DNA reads TGTGCCAGTAGTATATCCGCAGCTAATGAAAAACTGTTTTTT.

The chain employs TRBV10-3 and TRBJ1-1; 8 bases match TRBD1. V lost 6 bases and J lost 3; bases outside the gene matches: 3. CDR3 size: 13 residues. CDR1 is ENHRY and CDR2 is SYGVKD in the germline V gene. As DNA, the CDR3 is TGTGCCATCAGGACAGGGGAGTACACTGAAGCTTTCTTT. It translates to CAIRTGEYTEAFF.

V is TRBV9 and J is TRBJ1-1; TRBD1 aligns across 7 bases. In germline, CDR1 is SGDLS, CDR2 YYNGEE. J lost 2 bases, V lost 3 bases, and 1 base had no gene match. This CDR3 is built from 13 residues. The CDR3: CASSGQGNTEAFF. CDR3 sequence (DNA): TGTGCCAGCAGCGGACAGGGTAACACTGAAGCTTTCTTT.